The present T cell receptor beta chain was sequenced within a study of Tregs in tolerant kidney transplant recipients. Whole-study results and caveats: No direct test of biological reproducibility was done here. Changing PCR primers prevented nucleotide comparison between some patients' samples. The small number of patients limits these findings pending further validation.

There are a few counts of this clone. The antigen is not known. The CDR3 totals 13 residues. In germline, CDR1 is GTSNPN, CDR2 SVGIG (reference sequence). V was trimmed by 5 bases and J by 4 bases, leaving 11 bases between them. Method: immunoSEQ multiplex PCR; TCRdb's copy keeps in-frame clones and lacks some. The sample gives more than 70,000 clones, over 75% of which show up once; about 1.6% is in the top ten. Recipients received nonmyeloablative bone marrow transplants from related graft donors, with transient mixed chimerism. This specimen consisted of CD4+ T cells from blood (PBMCs), obtained 24 months after the transplant. The source is a human patient who received a combined kidney and bone marrow transplant. Some T cells may arise from the graft donor. This chain links TRBV30 with TRBJ2-2; a weak D match, TRBD1 (5 bases). The CDR3 region has the DNA TGTGCCTGGGGACAACAACTCACCGGGGAGCTGTTTTTT. It codes for CAWGQQLTGELFF.